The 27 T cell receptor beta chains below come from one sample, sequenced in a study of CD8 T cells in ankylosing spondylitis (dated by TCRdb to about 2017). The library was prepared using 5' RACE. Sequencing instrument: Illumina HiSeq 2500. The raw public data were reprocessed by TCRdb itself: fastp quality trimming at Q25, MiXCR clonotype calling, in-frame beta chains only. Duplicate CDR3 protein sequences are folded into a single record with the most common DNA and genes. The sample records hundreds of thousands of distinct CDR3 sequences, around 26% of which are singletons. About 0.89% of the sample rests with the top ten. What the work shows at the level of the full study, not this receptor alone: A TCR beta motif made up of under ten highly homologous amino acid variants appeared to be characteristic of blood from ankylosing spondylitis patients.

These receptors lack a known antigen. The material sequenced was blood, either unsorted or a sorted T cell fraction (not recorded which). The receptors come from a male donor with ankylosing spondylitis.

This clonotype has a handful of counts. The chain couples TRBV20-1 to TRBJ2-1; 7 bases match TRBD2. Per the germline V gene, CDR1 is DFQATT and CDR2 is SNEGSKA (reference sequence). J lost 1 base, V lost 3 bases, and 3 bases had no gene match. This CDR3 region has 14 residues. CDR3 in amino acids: CSASRTRSYNEQFF. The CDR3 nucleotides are TGCAGTGCTAGTCGGACTAGATCCTACAATGAGCAGTTCTTC.

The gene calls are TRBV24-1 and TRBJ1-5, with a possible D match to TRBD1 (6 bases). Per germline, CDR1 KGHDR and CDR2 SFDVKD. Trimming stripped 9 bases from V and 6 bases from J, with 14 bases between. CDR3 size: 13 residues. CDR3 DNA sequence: TGTGCCACCGGGGGGGCGCGAGGTCAGCCCCAGCATTTT. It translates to CATGGARGQPQHF.

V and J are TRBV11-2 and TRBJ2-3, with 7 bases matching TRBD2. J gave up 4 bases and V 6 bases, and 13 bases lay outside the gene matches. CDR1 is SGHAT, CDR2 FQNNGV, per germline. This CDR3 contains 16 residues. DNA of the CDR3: TGTGCCAGCAGTCCCCCCCCGGCGGGAGTACCAGATACGCAGTATTTT. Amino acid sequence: CASSPPPAGVPDTQYF.

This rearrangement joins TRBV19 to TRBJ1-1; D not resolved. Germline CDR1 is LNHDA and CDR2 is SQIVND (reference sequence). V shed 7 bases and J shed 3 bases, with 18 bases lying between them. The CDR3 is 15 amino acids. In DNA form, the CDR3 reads TGTGCCAGTATGTCGTGGGGAGGGATGGACACTGAAGCTTTCTTT. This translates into CASMSWGGMDTEAFF. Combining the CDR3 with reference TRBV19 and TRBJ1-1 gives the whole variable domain DGGITQSPKYLFRKEGQNVTLSCEQNLNHDAMYWYRQDPGQGLRLIYYSQIVNDFQKGDIAEGYSVSREKKESFPLTVTSAQKNPTAFYLCASMSWGGMDTEAFFGQGTRLTVV.

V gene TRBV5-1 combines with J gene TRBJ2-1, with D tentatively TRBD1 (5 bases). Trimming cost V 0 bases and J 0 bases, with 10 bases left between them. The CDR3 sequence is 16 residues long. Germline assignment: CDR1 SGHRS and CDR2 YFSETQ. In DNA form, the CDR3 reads TGCGCCAGCAGCTTGGAGGGGTTTTTCTCCTACAATGAGCAGTTCTTC. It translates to CASSLEGFFSYNEQFF.

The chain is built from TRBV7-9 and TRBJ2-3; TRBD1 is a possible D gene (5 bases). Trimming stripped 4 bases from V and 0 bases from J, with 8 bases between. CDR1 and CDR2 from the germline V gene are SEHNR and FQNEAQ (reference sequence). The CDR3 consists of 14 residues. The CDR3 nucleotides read TGTGCCAGCAGCTCGACAGTCAGCACAGATACGCAGTATTTT. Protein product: CASSSTVSTDTQYF. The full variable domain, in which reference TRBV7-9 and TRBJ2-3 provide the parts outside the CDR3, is DTGVSQNPRHKITKRGQNVTFRCDPISEHNRLYWYRQTLGQGPEFLTYFQNEAQLEKSRLLSDRFSAERPKGSFSTLEIQRTEQGDSAMYLCASSSTVSTDTQYFGPGTRLTVL.

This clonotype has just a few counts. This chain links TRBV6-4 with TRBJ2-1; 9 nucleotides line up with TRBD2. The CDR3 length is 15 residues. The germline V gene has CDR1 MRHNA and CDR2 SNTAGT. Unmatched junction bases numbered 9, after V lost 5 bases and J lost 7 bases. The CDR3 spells CASSILAGAKNEQFF. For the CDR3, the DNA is TGTGCCAGCAGTATCTTAGCGGGAGCTAAAAATGAGCAGTTCTTC.

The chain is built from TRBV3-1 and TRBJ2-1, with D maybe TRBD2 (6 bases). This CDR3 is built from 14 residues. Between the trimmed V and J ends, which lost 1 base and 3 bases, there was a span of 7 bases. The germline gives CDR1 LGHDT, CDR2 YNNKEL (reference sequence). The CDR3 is CASSQVAVYNEQFF. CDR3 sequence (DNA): TGTGCCAGCAGCCAAGTAGCGGTCTACAATGAGCAGTTCTTC.

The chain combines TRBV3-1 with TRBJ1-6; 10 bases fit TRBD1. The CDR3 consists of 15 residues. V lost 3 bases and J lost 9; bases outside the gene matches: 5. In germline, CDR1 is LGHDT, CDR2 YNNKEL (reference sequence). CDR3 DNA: TGTGCCAGCAGCCAGCCGGGACAGGGGCTTTCACCCCTCCACTTT. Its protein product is CASSQPGQGLSPLHF.

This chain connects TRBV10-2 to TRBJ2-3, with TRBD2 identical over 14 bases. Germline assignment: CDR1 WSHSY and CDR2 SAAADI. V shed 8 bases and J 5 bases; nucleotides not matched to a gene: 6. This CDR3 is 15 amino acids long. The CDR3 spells CASATSGGGRDTQYF. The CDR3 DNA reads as TGCGCCAGCGCGACTAGCGGGGGGGGGAGAGATACGCAGTATTTT.

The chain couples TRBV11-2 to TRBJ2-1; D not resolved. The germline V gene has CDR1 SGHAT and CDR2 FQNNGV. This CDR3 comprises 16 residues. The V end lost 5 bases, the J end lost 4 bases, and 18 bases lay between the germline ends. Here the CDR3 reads CASSISTTLLYNEQFF. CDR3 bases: TGTGCCAGCAGCATTTCGACCACCCTCCTATACAATGAGCAGTTCTTC.

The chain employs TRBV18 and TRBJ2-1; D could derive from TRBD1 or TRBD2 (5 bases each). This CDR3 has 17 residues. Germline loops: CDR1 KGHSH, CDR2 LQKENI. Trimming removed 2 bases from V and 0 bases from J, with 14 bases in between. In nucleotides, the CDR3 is TGTGCCAGCTCACCATTACCGGGGCAGCCCTCCTACAATGAGCAGTTCTTC. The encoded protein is CASSPLPGQPSYNEQFF.

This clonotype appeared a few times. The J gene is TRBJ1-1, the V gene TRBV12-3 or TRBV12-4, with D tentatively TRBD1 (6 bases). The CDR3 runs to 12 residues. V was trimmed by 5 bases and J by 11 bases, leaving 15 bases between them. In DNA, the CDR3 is TGTGCCAGCAGTAGCGACAGGTTGGCTGCTTTCTTT. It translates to CASSSDRLAAFF.

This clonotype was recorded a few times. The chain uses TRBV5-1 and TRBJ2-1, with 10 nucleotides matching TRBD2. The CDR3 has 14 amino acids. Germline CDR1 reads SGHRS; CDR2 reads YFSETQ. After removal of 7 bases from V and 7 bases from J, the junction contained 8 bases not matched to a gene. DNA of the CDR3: TGCGCCAGCGGTTGGGCTAGCGGGAGTAATGAGCAGTTCTTC. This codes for CASGWASGSNEQFF. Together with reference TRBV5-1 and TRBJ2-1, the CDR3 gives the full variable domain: KAGVTQTPRYLIKTRGQQVTLSCSPISGHRSVSWYQQTPGQGLQFLFEYFSETQRNKGNFPGRFSGRQFSNSRSEMNVSTLELGDSALYLCASGWASGSNEQFFGPGTRLTVL.

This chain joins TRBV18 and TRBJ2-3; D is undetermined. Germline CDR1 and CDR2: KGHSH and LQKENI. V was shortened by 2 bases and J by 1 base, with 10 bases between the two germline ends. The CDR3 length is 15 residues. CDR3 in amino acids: CASSPGGSRTDTQYF. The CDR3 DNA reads TGTGCCAGCTCACCAGGCGGTTCCCGCACAGATACGCAGTATTTT.

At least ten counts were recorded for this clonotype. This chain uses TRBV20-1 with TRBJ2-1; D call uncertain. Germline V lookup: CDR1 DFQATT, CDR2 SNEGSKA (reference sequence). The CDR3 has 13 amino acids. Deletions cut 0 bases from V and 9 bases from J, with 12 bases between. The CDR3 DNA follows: TGCAGTGCTAGAGACCGGCAGTGGTCTGAGCAGTTCTTC. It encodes CSARDRQWSEQFF.

The CDR3 region is CATAPGKNIQYF. The CDR3 DNA is TGTGCCACCGCCCCAGGCAAAAACATTCAGTACTTC. The J gene is TRBJ2-4, the V gene TRBV15; D unclear. The CDR3 is 12 residues long. The germline CDR1 and CDR2 sequences are LNHNV and YYDKDF (reference sequence). V was clipped by 8 bases and J by 3 bases, with 8 bases between them.

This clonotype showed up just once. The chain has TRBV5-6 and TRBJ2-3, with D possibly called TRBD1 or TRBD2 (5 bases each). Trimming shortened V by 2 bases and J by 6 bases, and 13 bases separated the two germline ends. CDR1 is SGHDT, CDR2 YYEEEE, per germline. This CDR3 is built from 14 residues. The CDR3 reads CASSFRGYPDTQYF. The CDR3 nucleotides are TGTGCCAGCAGCTTCCGGGGCTACCCGGATACGCAGTATTTT.

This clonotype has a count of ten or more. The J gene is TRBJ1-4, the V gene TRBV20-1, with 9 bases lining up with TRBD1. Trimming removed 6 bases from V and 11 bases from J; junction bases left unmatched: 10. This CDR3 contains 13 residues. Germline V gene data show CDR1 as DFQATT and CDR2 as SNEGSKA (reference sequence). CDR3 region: CSAKDRGRLKLFF. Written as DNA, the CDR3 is TGCAGTGCAAAGGACAGGGGACGACTGAAACTGTTTTTT.

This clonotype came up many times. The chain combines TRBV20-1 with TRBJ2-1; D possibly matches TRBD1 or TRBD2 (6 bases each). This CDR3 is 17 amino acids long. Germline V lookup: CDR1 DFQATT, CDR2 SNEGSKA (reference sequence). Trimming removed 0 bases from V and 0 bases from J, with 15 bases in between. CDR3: CSARDRGPRSSYNEQFF. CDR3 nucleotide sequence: TGCAGTGCTAGAGATCGGGGGCCAAGAAGCTCCTACAATGAGCAGTTCTTC.

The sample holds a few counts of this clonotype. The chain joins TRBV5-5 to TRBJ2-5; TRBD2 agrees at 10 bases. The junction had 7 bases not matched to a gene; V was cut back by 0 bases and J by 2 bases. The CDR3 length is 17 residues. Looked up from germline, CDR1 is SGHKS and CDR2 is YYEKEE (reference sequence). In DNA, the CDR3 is TGTGCCAGCAGCTTGGCCCTAGCGGGAGCGAGGCAAGAGACCCAGTACTTC. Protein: CASSLALAGARQETQYF.

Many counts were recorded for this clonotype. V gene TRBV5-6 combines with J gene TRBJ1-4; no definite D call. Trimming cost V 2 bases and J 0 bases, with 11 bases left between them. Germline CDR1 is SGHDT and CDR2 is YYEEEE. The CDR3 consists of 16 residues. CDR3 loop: CASSFSDGTTNEKLFF. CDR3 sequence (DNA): TGTGCCAGCAGCTTTAGTGACGGTACAACTAATGAAAAACTGTTTTTT.

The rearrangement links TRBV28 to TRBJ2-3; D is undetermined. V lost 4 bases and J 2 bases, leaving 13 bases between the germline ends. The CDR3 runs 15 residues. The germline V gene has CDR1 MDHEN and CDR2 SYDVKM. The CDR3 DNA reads TGTGCCAGCAGTTCACGGAAGCAGCACACAGATACGCAGTATTTT. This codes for CASSSRKQHTDTQYF. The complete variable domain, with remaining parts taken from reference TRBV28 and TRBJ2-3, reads DVKVTQSSRYLVKRTGEKVFLECVQDMDHENMFWYRQDPGLGLRLIYFSYDVKMKEKGDIPEGYSVSREKKERFSLILESASTNQTSMYLCASSSRKQHTDTQYFGPGTRLTVL.

The CDR3 reads CASTDTQYF. The CDR3 DNA reads as TGCGCCAGCACAGATACGCAGTATTTT. The J gene is TRBJ2-3, the V gene TRBV5-1; D is unresolved. Germline values: CDR1 SGHRS, CDR2 YFSETQ. Between the trimmed V and J ends, which lost 6 bases and 4 bases, there was a span of 0 bases. The CDR3 consists of 9 residues.

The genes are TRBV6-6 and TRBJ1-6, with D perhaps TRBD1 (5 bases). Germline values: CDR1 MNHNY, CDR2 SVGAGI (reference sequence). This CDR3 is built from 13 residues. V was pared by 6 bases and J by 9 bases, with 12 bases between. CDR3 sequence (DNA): TGTGCCAGCAGCCCGGTCGGGGGTTCACCCCTCCACTTT. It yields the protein CASSPVGGSPLHF.

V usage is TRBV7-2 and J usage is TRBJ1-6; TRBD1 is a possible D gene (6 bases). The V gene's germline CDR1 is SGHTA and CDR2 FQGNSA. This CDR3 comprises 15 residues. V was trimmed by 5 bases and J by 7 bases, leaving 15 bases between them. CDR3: CASSPRRGGNSPLHF. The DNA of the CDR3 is TGTGCCAGCAGCCCTCGGAGAGGGGGGAATTCACCCCTCCACTTT.

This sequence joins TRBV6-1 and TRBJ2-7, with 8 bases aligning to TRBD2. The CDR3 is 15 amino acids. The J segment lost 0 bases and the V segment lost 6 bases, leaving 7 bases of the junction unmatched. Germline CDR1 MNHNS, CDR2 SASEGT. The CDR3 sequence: CASSVGAGGSYEQYF. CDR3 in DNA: TGTGCCAGCAGCGTGGGGGCGGGAGGCTCCTACGAGCAGTACTTC.